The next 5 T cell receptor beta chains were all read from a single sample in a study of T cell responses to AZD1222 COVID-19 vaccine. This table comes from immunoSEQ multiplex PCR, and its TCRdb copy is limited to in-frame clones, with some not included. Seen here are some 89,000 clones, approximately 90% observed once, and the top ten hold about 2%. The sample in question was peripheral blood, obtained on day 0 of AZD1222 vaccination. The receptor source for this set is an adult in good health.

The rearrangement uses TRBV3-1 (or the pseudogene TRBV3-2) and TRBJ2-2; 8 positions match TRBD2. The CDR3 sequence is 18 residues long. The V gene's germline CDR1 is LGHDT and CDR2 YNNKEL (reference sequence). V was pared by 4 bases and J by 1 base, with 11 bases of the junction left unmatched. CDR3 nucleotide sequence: TGTGCCAGCAGCCCAAGAGGACGGCTAGCGGGGAACACCGGGGAGCTGTTTTTT. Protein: CASSPRGRLAGNTGELFF.

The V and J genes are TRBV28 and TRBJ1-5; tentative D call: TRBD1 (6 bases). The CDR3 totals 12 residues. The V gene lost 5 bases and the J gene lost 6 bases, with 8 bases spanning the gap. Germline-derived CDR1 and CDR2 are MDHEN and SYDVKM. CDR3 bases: TGTGCCAGCAGTCGGACAGCTCAGCCCCAGCATTTT. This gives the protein CASSRTAQPQHF.

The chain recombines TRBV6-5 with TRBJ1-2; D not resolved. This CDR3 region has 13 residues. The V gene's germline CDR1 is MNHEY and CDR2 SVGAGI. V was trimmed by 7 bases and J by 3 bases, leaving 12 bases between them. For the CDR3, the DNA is TGTGCCAGCACGTCTCACAGTTACTATGGCTACACCTTC. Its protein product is CASTSHSYYGYTF.

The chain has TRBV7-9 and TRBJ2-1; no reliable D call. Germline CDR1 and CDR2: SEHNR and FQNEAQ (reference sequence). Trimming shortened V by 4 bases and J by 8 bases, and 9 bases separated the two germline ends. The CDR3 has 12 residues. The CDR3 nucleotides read TGTGCCAGCAGCTACTCCGGCGATGAGCAGTTCTTC. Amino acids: CASSYSGDEQFF.

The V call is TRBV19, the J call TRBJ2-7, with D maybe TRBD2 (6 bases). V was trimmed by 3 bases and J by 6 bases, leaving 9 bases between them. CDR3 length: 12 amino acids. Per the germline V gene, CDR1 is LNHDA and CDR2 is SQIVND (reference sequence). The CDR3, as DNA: TGTGCCAGTAGTATCCCCGGGGGCGAGCAGTACTTC. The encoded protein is CASSIPGGEQYF.